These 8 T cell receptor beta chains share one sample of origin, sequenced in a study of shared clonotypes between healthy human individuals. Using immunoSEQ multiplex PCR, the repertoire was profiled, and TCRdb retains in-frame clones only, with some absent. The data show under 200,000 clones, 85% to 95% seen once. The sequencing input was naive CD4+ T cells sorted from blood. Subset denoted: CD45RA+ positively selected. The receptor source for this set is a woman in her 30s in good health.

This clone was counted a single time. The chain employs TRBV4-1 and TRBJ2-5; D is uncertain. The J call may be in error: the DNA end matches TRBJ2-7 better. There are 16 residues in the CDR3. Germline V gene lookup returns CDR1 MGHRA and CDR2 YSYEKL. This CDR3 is CASSQALGVWANEQYF. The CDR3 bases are TGCGCCAGCAGCCAAGCGCTCGGAGTTTGGGCGAACGAGCAGTACTTC.

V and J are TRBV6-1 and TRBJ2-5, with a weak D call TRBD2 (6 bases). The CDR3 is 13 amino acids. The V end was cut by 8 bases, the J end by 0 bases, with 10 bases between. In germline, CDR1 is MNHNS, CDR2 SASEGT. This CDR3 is CASVGDYQETQYF. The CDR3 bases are TGTGCCAGCGTAGGGGACTACCAAGAGACCCAGTACTTC.

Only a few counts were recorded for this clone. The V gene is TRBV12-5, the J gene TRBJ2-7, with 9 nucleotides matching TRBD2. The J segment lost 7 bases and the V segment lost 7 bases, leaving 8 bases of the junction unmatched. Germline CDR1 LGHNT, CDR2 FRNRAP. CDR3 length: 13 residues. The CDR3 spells CASARTSAGEQYF. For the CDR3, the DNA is TGTGCTAGTGCCCGGACTAGCGCGGGAGAGCAGTACTTC.

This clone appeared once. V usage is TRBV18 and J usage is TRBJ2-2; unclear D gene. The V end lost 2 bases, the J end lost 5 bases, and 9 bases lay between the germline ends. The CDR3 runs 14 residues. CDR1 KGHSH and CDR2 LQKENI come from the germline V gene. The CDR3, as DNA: TGTGCCAGCTCACCAGGTACCGGGACCGGGGAGCTGTTTTTT. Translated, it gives CASSPGTGTGELFF.

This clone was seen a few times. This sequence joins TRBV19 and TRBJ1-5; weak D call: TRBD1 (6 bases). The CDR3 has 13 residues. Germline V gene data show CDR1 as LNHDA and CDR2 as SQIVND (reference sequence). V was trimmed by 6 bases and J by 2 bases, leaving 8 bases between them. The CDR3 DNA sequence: TGTGCCAGTAGGGGGGCTCGCAATCAGCCCCAGCATTTT. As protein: CASRGARNQPQHF.

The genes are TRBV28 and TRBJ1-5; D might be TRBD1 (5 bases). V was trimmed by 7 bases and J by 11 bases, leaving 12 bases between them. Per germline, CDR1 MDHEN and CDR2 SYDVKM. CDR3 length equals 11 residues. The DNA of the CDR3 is TGTGCCAGCATAAAAACGGGGGCCCAGCATTTT. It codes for CASIKTGAQHF.

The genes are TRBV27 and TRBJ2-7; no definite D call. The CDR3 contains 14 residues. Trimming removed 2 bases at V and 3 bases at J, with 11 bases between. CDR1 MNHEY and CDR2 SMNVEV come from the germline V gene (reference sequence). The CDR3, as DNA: TGTGCCAGCAGTTTAAAGATAGAGAGCTACGAGCAGTACTTC. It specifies CASSLKIESYEQYF.

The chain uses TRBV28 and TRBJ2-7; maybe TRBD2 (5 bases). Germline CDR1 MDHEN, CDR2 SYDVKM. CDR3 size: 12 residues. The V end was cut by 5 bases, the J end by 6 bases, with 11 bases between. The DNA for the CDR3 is TGTGCCAGCAGTCTTGTGGCGGGCGAGCAGTACTTC. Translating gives CASSLVAGEQYF.